The present T cell receptor (beta chain) was sequenced within a study of blood T cell repertoires in COVID-19. Study background: The United States, Italy and Spain were the sources of the acute and convalescent COVID-19 samples. Sources were T cells, B-cell-depleted T cells, or PBMCs; the material itself was cDNA or gDNA.

In the source study's methods: Amplification of reference gene primers was used by the study to estimate nucleated cell counts. Assay used: immunoSEQ multiplex PCR; TCRdb lists only in-frame clones, some missing. D and trimming come from the DNA, and the V and J calls and clone size come from that table. Of tens of thousands of clones in the sample, roughly 82% were seen once. The V gene lost 1 base and the J gene lost 8 bases, with 9 bases spanning the gap. Germline assignment: CDR1 GTSNPN and CDR2 SVGIG (reference sequence). The CDR3 sequence is 13 residues long. A few counts support this clone. The chain employs TRBV30 and TRBJ1-6; TRBD1 might be the D (6 bases). This receptor was identified in a woman older than 75 with acute or convalescent COVID-19. Sequenced input: peripheral blood. CDR3 residues: CAWSGYRDSPLHF. CDR3 coding DNA: TGTGCCTGGAGTGGATACAGGGATTCACCCCTCCACTTT.